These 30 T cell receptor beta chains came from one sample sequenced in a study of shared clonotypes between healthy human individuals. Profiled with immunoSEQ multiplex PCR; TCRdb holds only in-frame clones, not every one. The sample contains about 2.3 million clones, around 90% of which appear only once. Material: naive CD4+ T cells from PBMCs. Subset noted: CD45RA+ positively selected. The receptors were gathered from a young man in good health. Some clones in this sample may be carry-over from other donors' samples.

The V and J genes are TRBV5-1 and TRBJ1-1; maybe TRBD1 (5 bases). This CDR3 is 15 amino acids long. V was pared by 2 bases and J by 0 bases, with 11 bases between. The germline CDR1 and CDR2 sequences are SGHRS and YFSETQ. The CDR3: CASSFTGDMNTEAFF. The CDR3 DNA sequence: TGCGCCAGCAGCTTCACAGGAGACATGAACACTGAAGCTTTCTTT.

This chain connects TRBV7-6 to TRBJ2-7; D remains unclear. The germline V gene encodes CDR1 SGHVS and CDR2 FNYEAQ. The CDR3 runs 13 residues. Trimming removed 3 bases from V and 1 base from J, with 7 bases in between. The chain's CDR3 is CASSFAASYEQYF. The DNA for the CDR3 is TGTGCCAGCAGCTTCGCAGCGTCCTACGAGCAGTACTTC. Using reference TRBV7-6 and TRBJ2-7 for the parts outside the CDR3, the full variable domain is GAGVSQSPRYKVTKRGQDVALRCDPISGHVSLYWYRQALGQGPEFLTYFNYEAQQDKSGLPNDRFSAERPEGSISTLTIQRTEQRDSAMYRCASSFAASYEQYFGPGTRLTVT.

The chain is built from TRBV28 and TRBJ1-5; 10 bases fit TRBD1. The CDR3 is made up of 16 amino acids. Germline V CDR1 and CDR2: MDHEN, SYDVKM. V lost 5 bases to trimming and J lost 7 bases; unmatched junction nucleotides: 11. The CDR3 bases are TGTGCCAGCAGTCTTAAAACCGGGACAGGGGCCCAGCCCCAGCATTTT. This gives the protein CASSLKTGTGAQPQHF.

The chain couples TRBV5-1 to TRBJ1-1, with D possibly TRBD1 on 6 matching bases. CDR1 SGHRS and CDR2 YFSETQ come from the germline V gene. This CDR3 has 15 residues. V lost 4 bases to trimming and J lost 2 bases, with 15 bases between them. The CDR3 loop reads CASSPNLRGNTEAFF. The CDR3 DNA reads TGCGCCAGCAGCCCCAATCTCAGGGGTAACACTGAAGCTTTCTTT.

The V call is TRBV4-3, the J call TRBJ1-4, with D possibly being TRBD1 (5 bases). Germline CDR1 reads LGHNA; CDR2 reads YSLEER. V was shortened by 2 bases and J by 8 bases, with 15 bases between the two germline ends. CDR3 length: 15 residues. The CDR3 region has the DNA TGCGCCAGCAGCCAAACCGGGACTTTCAGGGAAAAACTGTTTTTT. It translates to CASSQTGTFREKLFF.

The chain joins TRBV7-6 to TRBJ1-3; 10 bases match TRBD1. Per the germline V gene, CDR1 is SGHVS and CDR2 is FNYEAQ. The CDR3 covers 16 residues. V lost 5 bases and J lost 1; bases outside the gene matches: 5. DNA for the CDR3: TGTGCCAGCAGCCTGAGACAGGGGGCATCTGGAAACACCATATATTTT. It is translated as CASSLRQGASGNTIYF.

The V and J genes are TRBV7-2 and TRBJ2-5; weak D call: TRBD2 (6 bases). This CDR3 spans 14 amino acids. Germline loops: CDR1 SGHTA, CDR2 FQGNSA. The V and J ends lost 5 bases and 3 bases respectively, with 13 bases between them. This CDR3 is CASSAKGGKETQYF. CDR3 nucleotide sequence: TGTGCCAGCAGCGCAAAGGGCGGGAAAGAGACCCAGTACTTC.

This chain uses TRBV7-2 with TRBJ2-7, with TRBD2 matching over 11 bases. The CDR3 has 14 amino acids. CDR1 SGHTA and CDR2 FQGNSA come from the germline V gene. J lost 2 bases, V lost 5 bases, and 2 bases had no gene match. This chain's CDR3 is CASSRTSGPYEQYF. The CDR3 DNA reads TGTGCCAGCAGCCGGACTAGCGGGCCCTACGAGCAGTACTTC.

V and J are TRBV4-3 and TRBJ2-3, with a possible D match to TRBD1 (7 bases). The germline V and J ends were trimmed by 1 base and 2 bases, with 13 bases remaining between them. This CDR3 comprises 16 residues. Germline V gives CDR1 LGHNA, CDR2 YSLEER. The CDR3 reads CASSQGRGAYTDTQYF. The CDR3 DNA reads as TGCGCCAGCAGCCAAGGCAGGGGGGCTTACACAGATACGCAGTATTTT.

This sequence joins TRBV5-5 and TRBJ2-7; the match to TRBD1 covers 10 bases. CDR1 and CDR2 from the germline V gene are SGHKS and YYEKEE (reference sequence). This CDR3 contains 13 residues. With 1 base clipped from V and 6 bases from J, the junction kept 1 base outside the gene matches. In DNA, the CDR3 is TGTGCCAGCAGCTTGCGGACAGGGGGCGAGCAGTACTTC. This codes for CASSLRTGGEQYF.

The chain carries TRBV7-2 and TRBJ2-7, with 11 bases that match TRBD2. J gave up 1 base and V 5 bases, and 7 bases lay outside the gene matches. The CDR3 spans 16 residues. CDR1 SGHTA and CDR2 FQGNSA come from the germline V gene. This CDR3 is CASSPDSGRGSYEQYF. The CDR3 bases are TGTGCCAGCAGCCCCGATAGCGGGAGGGGTTCCTACGAGCAGTACTTC.

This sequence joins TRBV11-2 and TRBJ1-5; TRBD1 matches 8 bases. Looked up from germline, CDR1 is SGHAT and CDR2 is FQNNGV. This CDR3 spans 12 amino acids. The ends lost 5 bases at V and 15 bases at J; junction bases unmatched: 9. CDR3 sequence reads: CASSRGTGLWHF. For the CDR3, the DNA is TGTGCCAGCAGCCGAGGGACAGGTCTGTGGCATTTT. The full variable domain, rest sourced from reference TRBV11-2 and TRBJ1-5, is EAGVAQSPRYKIIEKRQSVAFWCNPISGHATLYWYQQILGQGPKLLIQFQNNGVVDDSQLPKDRFSAERLKGVDSTLKIQPAKLEDSAVYLCASSRGTGLWHFGDGTRLSIL.

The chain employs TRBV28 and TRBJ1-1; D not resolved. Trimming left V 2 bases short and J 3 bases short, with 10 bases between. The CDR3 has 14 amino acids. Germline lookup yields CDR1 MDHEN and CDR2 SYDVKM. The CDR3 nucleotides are TGTGCCAGCAGTTTAAACGGCAGGTACACTGAAGCTTTCTTT. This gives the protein CASSLNGRYTEAFF.

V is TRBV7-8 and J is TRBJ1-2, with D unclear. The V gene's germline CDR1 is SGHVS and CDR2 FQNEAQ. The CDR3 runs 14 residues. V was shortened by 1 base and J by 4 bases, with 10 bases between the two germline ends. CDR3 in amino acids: CASSLGGAFYGYTF. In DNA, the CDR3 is TGTGCCAGCAGCTTAGGTGGAGCTTTCTATGGCTACACCTTC.

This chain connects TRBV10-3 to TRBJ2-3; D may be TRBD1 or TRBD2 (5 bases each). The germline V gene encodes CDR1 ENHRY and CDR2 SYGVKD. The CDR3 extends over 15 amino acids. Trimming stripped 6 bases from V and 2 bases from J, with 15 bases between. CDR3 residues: CAIRSLGRLTDTQYF. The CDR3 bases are TGTGCCATCAGGAGTTTGGGACGGCTCACAGATACGCAGTATTTT.

As DNA, the CDR3 is TGTGCCAGCAGACCCGGACTAGCGGGAGGGGGGGGGCAGTATTTT. Its translation: CASRPGLAGGGGQYF. The chain combines TRBV28 with TRBJ2-3; 15 positions agree with TRBD2. The CDR3 loop spans 15 amino acids. J was trimmed by 11 bases and V by 6 bases; bases with no gene match: 9. Per the germline V gene, CDR1 is MDHEN and CDR2 is SYDVKM.

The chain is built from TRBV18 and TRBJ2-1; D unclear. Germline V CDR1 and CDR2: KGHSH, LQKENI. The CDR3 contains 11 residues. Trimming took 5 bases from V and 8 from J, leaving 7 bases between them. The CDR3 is CASSFHDEQFF. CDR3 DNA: TGTGCCAGCTCATTTCACGATGAGCAGTTCTTC.

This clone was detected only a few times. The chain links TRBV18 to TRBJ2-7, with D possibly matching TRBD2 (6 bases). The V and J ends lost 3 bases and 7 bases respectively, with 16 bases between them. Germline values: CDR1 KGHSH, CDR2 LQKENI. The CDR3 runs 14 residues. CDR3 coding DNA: TGTGCCAGCTCACCCGTGGGGAAGGAGGGGGAGCAGTACTTC. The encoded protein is CASSPVGKEGEQYF. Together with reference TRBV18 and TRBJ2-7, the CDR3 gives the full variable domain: NAGVMQNPRHLVRRRGQEARLRCSPMKGHSHVYWYRQLPEEGLKFMVYLQKENIIDESGMPKERFSAEFPKEGPSILRIQQVVRGDSAAYFCASSPVGKEGEQYFGPGTRLTVT.

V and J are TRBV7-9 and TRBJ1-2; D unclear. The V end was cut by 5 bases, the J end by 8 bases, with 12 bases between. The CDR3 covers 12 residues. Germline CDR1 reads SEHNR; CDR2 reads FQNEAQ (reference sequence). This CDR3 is CASSRAGRGYTF. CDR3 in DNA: TGTGCCAGCAGCAGAGCAGGAAGAGGCTACACCTTC. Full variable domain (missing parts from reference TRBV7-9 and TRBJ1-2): DTGVSQNPRHKITKRGQNVTFRCDPISEHNRLYWYRQTLGQGPEFLTYFQNEAQLEKSRLLSDRFSAERPKGSFSTLEIQRTEQGDSAMYLCASSRAGRGYTFGSGTRLTVV.

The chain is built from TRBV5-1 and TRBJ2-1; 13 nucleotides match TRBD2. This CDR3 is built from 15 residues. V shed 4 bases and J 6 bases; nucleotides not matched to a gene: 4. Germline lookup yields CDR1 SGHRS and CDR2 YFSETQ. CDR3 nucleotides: TGCGCCAGCAGCCGGACTAGCGGGAGTAGCAATGAGCAGTTCTTC. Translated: CASSRTSGSSNEQFF.

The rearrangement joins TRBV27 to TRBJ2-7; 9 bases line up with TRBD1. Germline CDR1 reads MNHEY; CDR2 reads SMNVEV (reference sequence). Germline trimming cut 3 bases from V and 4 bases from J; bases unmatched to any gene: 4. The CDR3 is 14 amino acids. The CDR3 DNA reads TGTGCCAGCAGTTTCTGGGACAGGGAGTACGAGCAGTACTTC. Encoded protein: CASSFWDREYEQYF.

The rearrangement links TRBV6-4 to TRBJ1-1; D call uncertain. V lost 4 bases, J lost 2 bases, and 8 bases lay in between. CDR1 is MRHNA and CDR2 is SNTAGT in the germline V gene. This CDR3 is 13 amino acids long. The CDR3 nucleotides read TGTGCCAGCAGTGTTGAATATAACACTGAAGCTTTCTTT. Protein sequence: CASSVEYNTEAFF.

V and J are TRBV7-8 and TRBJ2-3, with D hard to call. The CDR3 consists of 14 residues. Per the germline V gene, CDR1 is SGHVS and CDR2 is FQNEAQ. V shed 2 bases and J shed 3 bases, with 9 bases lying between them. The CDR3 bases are TGTGCCAGCAGCTTACGAGAAAAGACAGATACGCAGTATTTT. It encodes CASSLREKTDTQYF.

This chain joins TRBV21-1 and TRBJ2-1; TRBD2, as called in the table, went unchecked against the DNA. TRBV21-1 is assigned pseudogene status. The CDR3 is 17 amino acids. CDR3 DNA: TGTGCCAGCAGCAAAGAGGGTAGCACCCCCCGGGGCAATGAGCAGTTCTTC. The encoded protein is CASSKEGSTPRGNEQFF.

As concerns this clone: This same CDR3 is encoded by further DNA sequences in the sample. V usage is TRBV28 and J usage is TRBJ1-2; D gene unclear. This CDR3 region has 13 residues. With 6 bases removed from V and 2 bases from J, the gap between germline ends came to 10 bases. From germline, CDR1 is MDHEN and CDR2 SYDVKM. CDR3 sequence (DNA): TGTGCCAGCAGATTAGGAGGCAACTATGGCTACACCTTC. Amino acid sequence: CASRLGGNYGYTF.

The CDR3 loop reads CASSPSPVWGNTEAFF. The CDR3 DNA reads TGTGCCAGCAGCCCGTCGCCGGTCTGGGGGAACACTGAAGCTTTCTTT. The chain recombines TRBV7-9 with TRBJ1-1; no clear D gene. CDR1 SEHNR and CDR2 FQNEAQ come from the germline V gene (reference sequence). The V end was cut by 5 bases, the J end by 1 base, with 17 bases between. This CDR3 spans 16 amino acids.

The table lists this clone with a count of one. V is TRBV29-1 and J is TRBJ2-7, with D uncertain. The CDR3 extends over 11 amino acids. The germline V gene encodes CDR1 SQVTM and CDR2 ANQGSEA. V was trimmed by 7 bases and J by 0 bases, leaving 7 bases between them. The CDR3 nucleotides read TGCAGCGCCTCCCTCTCCTACGAGCAGTACTTC. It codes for CSASLSYEQYF.

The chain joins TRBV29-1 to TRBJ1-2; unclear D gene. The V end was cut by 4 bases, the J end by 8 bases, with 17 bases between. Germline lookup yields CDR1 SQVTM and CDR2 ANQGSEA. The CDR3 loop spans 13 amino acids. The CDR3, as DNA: TGCAGCGTTGCTGACGGGCCGTCTGTCGGCTACACCTTC. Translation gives CSVADGPSVGYTF.

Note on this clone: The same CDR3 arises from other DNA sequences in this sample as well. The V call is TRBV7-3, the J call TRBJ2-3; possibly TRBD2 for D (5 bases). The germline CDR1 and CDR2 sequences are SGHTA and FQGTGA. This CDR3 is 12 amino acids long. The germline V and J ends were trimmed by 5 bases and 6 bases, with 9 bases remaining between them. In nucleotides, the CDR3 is TGTGCCAGCAGCCGGGGTGCCGATACGCAGTATTTT. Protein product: CASSRGADTQYF. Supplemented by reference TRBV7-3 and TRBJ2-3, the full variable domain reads GAGVSQTPSNKVTEKGKYVELRCDPISGHTALYWYRQSLGQGPEFLIYFQGTGAADDSGLPNDRFFAVRPEGSVSTLKIQRTERGDSAVYLCASSRGADTQYFGPGTRLTVL.

The CDR3 here is CSVPTSRGVPETQYF. The CDR3 coding sequence is TGCAGCGTTCCCACGAGTCGTGGAGTTCCCGAGACCCAGTACTTC. This chain links TRBV29-1 with TRBJ2-5; D unresolved. Germline assignment: CDR1 SQVTM and CDR2 ANQGSEA. V lost 5 bases and J 5 bases, leaving 21 bases between the germline ends. The CDR3 sequence is 15 residues long.